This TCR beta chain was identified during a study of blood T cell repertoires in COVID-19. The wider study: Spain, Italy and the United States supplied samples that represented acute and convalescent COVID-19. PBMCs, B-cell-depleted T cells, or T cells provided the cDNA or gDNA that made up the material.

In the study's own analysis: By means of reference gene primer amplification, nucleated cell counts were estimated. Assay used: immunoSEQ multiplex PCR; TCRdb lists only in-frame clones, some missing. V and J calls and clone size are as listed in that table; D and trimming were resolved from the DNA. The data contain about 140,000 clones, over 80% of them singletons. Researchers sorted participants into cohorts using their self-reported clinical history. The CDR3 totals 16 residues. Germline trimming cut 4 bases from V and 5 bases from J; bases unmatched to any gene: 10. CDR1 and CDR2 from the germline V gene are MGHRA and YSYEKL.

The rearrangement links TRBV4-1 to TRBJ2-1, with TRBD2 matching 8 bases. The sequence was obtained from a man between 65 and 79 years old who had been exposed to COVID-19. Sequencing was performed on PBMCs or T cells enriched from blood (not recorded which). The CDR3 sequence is CASSLARGTSNNEQFF. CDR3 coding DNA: TGCGCCAGCAGCCTTGCCCGGGGGACTAGTAACAATGAGCAGTTCTTC.